The sample holds a few counts of the clone carrying this TCR beta chain. Its antigen is not identified. The data are from a study of identical twins. One entry per CDR3 protein results from TCRdb running MiXCR on the 5' RACE reads. Of 300,000 to 400,000 distinct CDR3 sequences listed, approximately 8.7% are singletons. The study, taken as a whole, reports: The abundant beta clonotypes from cord blood had fewer insertions, and memory repertoires had none of this.

Every sampled donor was Caucasian and healthy. The sequenced material came from naive T cells sorted from blood. This clonotype was sampled from a woman aged 45-60 years in good health.

CDR3: CSARVGGHSYNEQFF. CDR3 DNA: TGCAGTGCTAGGGTCGGCGGACACTCCTACAATGAGCAGTTCTTC. The chain uses TRBV20-1 and TRBJ2-1; maybe TRBD1 (5 bases). With 3 bases removed from V and 0 bases from J, the gap between germline ends came to 12 bases. The CDR3 extends over 15 amino acids. Germline CDR1 and CDR2: DFQATT and SNEGSKA (reference sequence).